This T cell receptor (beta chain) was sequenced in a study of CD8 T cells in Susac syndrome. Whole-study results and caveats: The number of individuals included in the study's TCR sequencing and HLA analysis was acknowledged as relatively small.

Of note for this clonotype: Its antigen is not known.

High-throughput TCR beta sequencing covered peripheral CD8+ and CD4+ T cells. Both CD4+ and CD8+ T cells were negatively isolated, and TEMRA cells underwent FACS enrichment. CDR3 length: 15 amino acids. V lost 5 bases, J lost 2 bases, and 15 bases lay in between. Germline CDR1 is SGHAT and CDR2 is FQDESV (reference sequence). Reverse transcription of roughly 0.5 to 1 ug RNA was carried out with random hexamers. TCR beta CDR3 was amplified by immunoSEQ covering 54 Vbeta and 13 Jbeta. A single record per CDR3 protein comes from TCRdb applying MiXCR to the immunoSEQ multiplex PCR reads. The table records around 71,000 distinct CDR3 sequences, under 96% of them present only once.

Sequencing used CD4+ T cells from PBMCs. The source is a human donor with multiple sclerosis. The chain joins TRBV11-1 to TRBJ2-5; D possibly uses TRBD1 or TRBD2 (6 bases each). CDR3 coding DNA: TGTGCCAGCAGCCCGCCTGGGGGGCGGCAAGAGACCCAGTACTTC. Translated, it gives CASSPPGGRQETQYF.